The sequence of this TCR beta chain was determined in a study of molecular identifiers for immune sequencing clone quantification. The wider study: In the replicates, RNA derived from about 20,000 or 100,000 naive CD8 cells was divided into five parts, and four were sequenced.

Investigators produced naive CD8 libraries from 20,000 to 1,000,000 sorted cells, drawing on 10%, 30% or 50% RNA. Researchers sorted naive CD8 T cells as cells that were CD8+CD4-CCR7+CD45RA+. Generation of bulk TCR libraries relied on previously described methods and listed TCR primers. TCRdb itself ran the PCR reads through MiXCR, one entry per CDR3 protein. The table shows some 650,000 distinct CDR3 sequences, with about 20% occurring only once. Unmatched junction bases numbered 3, after V lost 0 bases and J lost 4 bases. This CDR3 spans 15 amino acids. Germline assignment: CDR1 MNHEY and CDR2 SVGEGT.

The chain employs TRBV6-2 or TRBV6-3 and TRBJ2-3; 8 bases align to TRBD2. Sequencing was performed on naive CD8+ T cells from blood, with Jurkat cell RNA spiked in. Subset in this sample: FACS-sorted CD8+CD4-CCR7+CD45RA+ naive T cells. This clonotype was obtained from a human donor in good health. Some libraries in this study had Jurkat cell RNA spiked in. The CDR3 sequence: CASSYSTGGPDTQYF. DNA for the CDR3: TGTGCCAGCAGTTACTCAACGGGAGGGCCAGATACGCAGTATTTT.